This T cell receptor (beta chain) came from a study of blood T cell repertoires in COVID-19. The wider study: From the United States, Italy and Spain came samples of acute and convalescent COVID-19.

Two consecutive negative NP/OP PCR tests, clearance, or resolved symptoms defined Cohort 3 recovery. Original processing notes: Reference gene primers were amplified, and this amplification served to estimate nucleated cell counts. Using immunoSEQ multiplex PCR, the repertoire was profiled, and TCRdb retains in-frame clones only, with some absent. V, J and clone size are taken as reported in that table, and D and trimming were inferred from the DNA itself. The sample contains 250,000 to 350,000 clones, roughly 87% of which appear only once. CDR3 size: 14 residues. Per germline, CDR1 SNHLY and CDR2 FYNNEI. The V end lost 1 base, the J end lost 5 bases, and 11 bases lay between the germline ends.

The origin of this receptor is a woman in her thirties who had recovered from COVID-19. The V gene is TRBV2, the J gene TRBJ1-2; the D gene is possibly TRBD1 (5 bases). Source material: PBMCs or T cells enriched from blood (not recorded which). CDR3 bases: TGTGCCAGCAGTGAAGGTCAGGGTTGGTATGGCTACACCTTC. Translation gives CASSEGQGWYGYTF.